Here is one TCR beta chain with its context. Authors' data handling: The assay estimated nucleated cells by amplifying reference gene primers. Sequenced by immunoSEQ multiplex PCR; TCRdb stores in-frame clones only, minus some. V, J and clone size derive from that table, while D and trimming were established from the DNA sequence. The repertoire consists of nearly 250,000 clones, with around 89% occurring once and the leading ten covering 0.85% to 0.95%. Germline V CDR1 and CDR2: MGHRA, YSYEKL. V was pared by 0 bases and J by 8 bases, with 10 bases between. This CDR3 is 13 amino acids long. This record belongs to a study of blood T cell repertoires in COVID-19. Study context: From T cells, B-cell-depleted T cells, or PBMCs came the material, which was cDNA or gDNA.

Participants were aged about 18 to 100 years from approximately 23 US areas. A PCR-confirmed or clinician-diagnosed COVID-19 case had contacted exposed participants within 2 weeks of entry. The TCR comes from a man over 45 who had been exposed to COVID-19. Sequenced material: PBMCs or T cells enriched from blood (not recorded which). This sequence joins TRBV4-1 and TRBJ1-2; tentative D call: TRBD1 (5 bases). The chain's CDR3 is CASSQDPGYGYTF. The CDR3 nucleotides are TGCGCCAGCAGCCAAGATCCAGGGTACGGCTACACCTTC.